This section outlines one T cell receptor (beta chain) sequence together with its context. The antigen remains undetermined. The data derive from a study of T cell responses to AZD1222 COVID-19 vaccine. Overall study findings and caveats: In a largely white British group with more females than males, clonal diversity was possibly underestimated.

Assay: immunoSEQ multiplex PCR; the TCRdb copy retains only in-frame clones and omits some. Among 150,000 to 200,000 clones, approximately 87% were seen once, and the ten largest hold approximately 2.5%. Trimming removed 4 bases from V and 0 bases from J, with 7 bases in between. Germline CDR1 is SQVTM and CDR2 is ANQGSEA. The CDR3 has 12 amino acids. The sequences come from peripheral blood, collected on day 0 of MenACWY control vaccination. The rearrangement joins TRBV29-1 to TRBJ2-7; D uncertain. This clonotype originated in an adult in good health. CDR3 nucleotide sequence: TGCAGCGTTGTTCAGAGCTCCTACGAGCAGTACTTC. Amino acids: CSVVQSSYEQYF.